The source of this TCR beta chain is a study of identical twins. TCRdb recomputed calls from the 5' RACE reads with MiXCR, one row per CDR3 protein. The data show 600,000 to 800,000 distinct CDR3 sequences, 21% seen once. Germline lookup yields CDR1 SEHNR and CDR2 FQNEAQ (reference sequence). The CDR3 extends over 11 amino acids. V was clipped by 5 bases and J by 6 bases, with 8 bases between them. This clonotype was recorded at least ten times. Separately, the same data were catalogued under a study of T cells expressing NK-cell markers. From that report: Topping the CD3+CD56-NKG2C+ fraction as well were these clonotypes, in a handful of donors.

This rearrangement joins TRBV7-9 to TRBJ2-7; no firm D call. Sequenced: PBMCs. This clonotype was obtained from a woman aged 18-29 years in good health. The CDR3 region is CASSGPGEQYF. For the CDR3, the DNA is TGTGCCAGCAGCGGGCCGGGCGAGCAGTACTTC. Complete variable domain (other parts from reference TRBV7-9 and TRBJ2-7): DTGVSQNPRHKITKRGQNVTFRCDPISEHNRLYWYRQTLGQGPEFLTYFQNEAQLEKSRLLSDRFSAERPKGSFSTLEIQRTEQGDSAMYLCASSGPGEQYFGPGTRLTVT.